A single sample is the source of the 9 T cell receptor beta chains below, sequenced in a study of graft-versus-host responses after intestinal transplantation. These TCRs are of unknown antigen specificity. The table came from immunoSEQ multiplex PCR; TCRdb's copy has only in-frame clones and leaves some out. The sample lists more than 90,000 clones, about 92% seen once, with 0.9% to 1.5% in the top ten. The material was unstimulated CD8+ T cells sorted from spleen or lymph node cells, obtained before transplant. These receptors originate from a human donor who was the organ donor for an intestinal transplant.

The CDR3 reads CASSVIELAGPYEQYF. DNA for the CDR3: TGTGCCAGCAGCGTAATCGAGTTAGCGGGACCCTACGAGCAGTACTTC. This chain joins TRBV9 and TRBJ2-7; 8 bases line up with TRBD2. From germline, CDR1 is SGDLS and CDR2 YYNGEE. The CDR3 runs to 16 residues. Trimming removed 1 base from V and 2 bases from J; junction bases left unmatched: 8.

J is TRBJ2-3 and V is TRBV10-3, with TRBD2 as a possible D gene (5 bases). Trimming took off 4 bases at V and 2 bases at J, with 13 bases between the two ends. The V gene's germline CDR1 is ENHRY and CDR2 SYGVKD. The CDR3 runs 15 residues. The CDR3 nucleotides read TGTGCCATCAGTGGGGAGCCCAGACCCACAGATACGCAGTATTTT. Protein sequence: CAISGEPRPTDTQYF.

The chain combines TRBV15 with TRBJ1-5; the D gene is possibly TRBD1 (5 bases). CDR3 size: 16 residues. The germline V gene encodes CDR1 LNHNV and CDR2 YYDKDF (reference sequence). The V end was cut by 1 base, the J end by 0 bases, with 10 bases between. This CDR3 is CATSRVGGGSNQPQHF. The CDR3 DNA reads TGTGCCACCAGCAGAGTGGGGGGTGGTAGCAATCAGCCCCAGCATTTT.

V gene TRBV2 combines with J gene TRBJ2-3; D is perhaps TRBD1 or TRBD2 (5 bases each). The V and J ends lost 4 bases and 8 bases respectively, with 22 bases between them. CDR3 length equals 16 residues. Germline V gene lookup returns CDR1 SNHLY and CDR2 FYNNEI. CDR3 DNA sequence: TGTGCCAGCAGTGTACCGGGGACCACCCTCTCCGGTACGCAGTATTTT. Amino acid sequence: CASSVPGTTLSGTQYF.

The chain is built from TRBV19 and TRBJ2-5; D gene ambiguous. The CDR3 has 14 amino acids. V gave up 4 bases and J gave up 2 bases, with 11 bases separating them. The germline V gene encodes CDR1 LNHDA and CDR2 SQIVND (reference sequence). CDR3 in amino acids: CASSTLNPQETQYF. The CDR3 coding sequence is TGTGCCAGTAGTACCCTAAATCCGCAAGAGACCCAGTACTTC.

The chain carries TRBV7-8 and TRBJ2-7, with TRBD1 matching over 7 bases. V trimming: 5 bases; J trimming: 4 bases; junction bases outside the gene matches: 11. The CDR3 sequence is 15 residues long. Germline V gene sequence: CDR1 SGHVS, CDR2 FQNEAQ. The CDR3 DNA sequence: TGTGCCAGCAGCCATATCAACAGGGGCGATTACGAGCAGTACTTC. Amino acid sequence: CASSHINRGDYEQYF.

In this sample, this clone turned up once. The J gene is TRBJ2-5, the V gene TRBV2; D gene unclear. The CDR3 contains 13 residues. Germline V gene lookup returns CDR1 SNHLY and CDR2 FYNNEI. Trimming took 6 bases from V and 2 from J, leaving 10 bases between them. CDR3 in DNA: TGTGCCAGCAGGGGGATTCCACAAGAGACCCAGTACTTC. Protein product: CASRGIPQETQYF.

In its sample, this clone was seen once. The J gene is TRBJ2-1, the V gene TRBV27, with D possibly being TRBD1 (5 bases). Germline V gene lookup returns CDR1 MNHEY and CDR2 SMNVEV (reference sequence). Trimming removed 7 bases from V and 2 bases from J, with 21 bases in between. The CDR3 contains 17 residues. CDR3 nucleotides: TGTGCCAGCATCCCCCAAGGGGCCCACCTCCCCTACAATGAGCAGTTCTTC. Its protein is CASIPQGAHLPYNEQFF.

This chain connects TRBV27 to TRBJ1-5; D may be TRBD1 (5 bases). V was shortened by 5 bases and J by 6 bases, with 14 bases between the two germline ends. CDR1 is MNHEY, CDR2 SMNVEV, per germline (reference sequence). CDR3 length: 14 residues. Written as DNA, the CDR3 is TGTGCCAGCAGTACTGCAGGGAGCGGTCAGCCCCAGCATTTT. Its translation is CASSTAGSGQPQHF.